These T cell receptor beta chains were read from a single sample in a study of cytomegalovirus exposure and HLA in healthy donors. Measured with immunoSEQ multiplex PCR; TCRdb has only the in-frame clones, and not every one. Seen here are about 120,000 clones, 70% to 85% observed once, and the top ten hold around 5.8%. Sequencing was performed on PBMCs. All receptors derive from a man aged 18 to 29 in good health and CMV-seropositive. The CDR3 runs from the conserved cysteine through the conserved F or W. A D gene is named only where the DNA matches it firmly. Clone size is not always given. Where it is, it says once, few, many or a class for expanded clones.

j_gene | d_gene | abundance | v_gene | CDR3nt | CDR3aa
TRBJ2-3 | NA | few | TRBV30 | TGTGCCTGGAGTGTACTCACAGGGAAGCCTACAGATACGCAGTATTTT | CAWSVLTGKPTDTQYF
TRBJ2-6 | NA | NA | TRBV2 | TGTGCCAGCCGCACGAGCTCTGGGGCCAACGTCCTGACTTTC | CASRTSSGANVLTF
TRBJ2-3 | TRBD2 | few | TRBV30 | TGTGCCTGGAGTGTACGGGGGGGCCCAACAGATACGCAGTATTTT | CAWSVRGGPTDTQYF
TRBJ1-5 | NA | NA | TRBV2 | TGTGCCAGCAGTGGTGGGCAGGCAAGCAATCAGCCCCAGCATTTT | CASSGGQASNQPQHF
TRBJ2-5 | TRBD1 | NA | TRBV5-1 | TGCGCCAGCAGCTCCCTCGGGACAGCCGGGGAGACCCAGTACTTC | CASSSLGTAGETQYF
TRBJ2-5 | NA | NA | TRBV5-6 | TGTGCCAGCAGCTTGTTAGGTCTGAGGGAGACCCAGTACTTC | CASSLLGLRETQYF
TRBJ2-3 | TRBD2 | NA | TRBV7-8 | TGTGCCAGCAGCCCAGGACTAGGCGCAGATACGCAGTATTTT | CASSPGLGADTQYF
TRBJ1-1 | NA | few | TRBV18 | TGTGCCAGCTCACCACTCCAGGACACTGAAGCTTTCTTT | CASSPLQDTEAFF
TRBJ2-7 | TRBD2 | NA | TRBV7-8 | TGTGCCAGCAGCTTGGCGGGAGGGGCCTACGAGCAGTACTTC | CASSLAGGAYEQYF
TRBJ1-5 | TRBD1 | once | TRBV6-1 | TGTGCCAGCACCGGGACAGGGCAACAGCCCCAGCATTTT | CASTGTGQQPQHF
TRBJ2-2 | TRBD1 | few | TRBV7-9 | TGTGCCAGCAGTCGACAGGGTGCCGGGGAGCTGTTTTTT | CASSRQGAGELFF
TRBJ2-2 | NA | NA | TRBV11-2 | TGTGCCAGCAGCCGACCTGGGCGGGAGCTGTTTTTT | CASSRPGRELFF